This TCR beta chain was identified in a study of blood T cell repertoires in COVID-19. About the research overall: Sources were T cells, B-cell-depleted T cells, or PBMCs; the material itself was cDNA or gDNA.

CDR1 and CDR2 (germline): SNHLY, FYNNEI. V lost 5 bases and J lost 3; bases outside the gene matches: 8. This CDR3 spans 16 amino acids. Here immunoSEQ multiplex PCR was the method, and the copy in TCRdb shows in-frame clones only, minus some. The table records 250,000 to 400,000 clones, more than 70% of them present only once. The V and J genes are TRBV2 and TRBJ2-2, with 8 nucleotides matching TRBD2. Material: peripheral blood. The receptor was derived from a woman aged 25 to 39 with COVID-19, enrolled during active disease. The CDR3 coding sequence is TGTGCCAGCAGTCTCGTAGCGGGGAGGGACACCGGGGAGCTGTTTTTT. Translation gives CASSLVAGRDTGELFF.